This TCR beta chain was documented in a study of CD8 T cell repertoires and HIV-1 epitope variants. Study context: Each of Twenty-five Gag and Nef epitope peptides stimulated a separate culture. Controls were a CMV, EBV and flu peptide pool, Ebola AY9 negative control, and no-peptide well.

Assay: immunoSEQ multiplex PCR; the TCRdb copy retains only in-frame clones and omits some. There are several thousand clones in the sample; 66% occur only once, and about 40% lies in the top ten. Germline CDR1 and CDR2: SGHVS and FQNEAQ. Trimming took off 4 bases at V and 0 bases at J, with 16 bases between the two ends. This CDR3 has 16 amino acids. This clone came up a few times. The antigen is undetermined. The receptor was isolated from a male donor with HIV. The chain employs TRBV7-8 and TRBJ2-7; a possible D gene is TRBD2 (5 bases). Sequences were obtained from cultured CD8+ T cells derived from PBMCs. CDR3 sequence: CASSSPWERNSYEQYF. CDR3 nucleotide sequence: TGTGCCAGCAGCTCCCCTTGGGAGCGGAACTCCTACGAGCAGTACTTC. Complete variable domain (other parts from reference TRBV7-8 and TRBJ2-7): GAGVSQSPRYKVAKRGQDVALRCDPISGHVSLFWYQQALGQGPEFLTYFQNEAQLDKSGLPSDRFFAERPEGSVSTLKIQRTQQEDSAVYLCASSSPWERNSYEQYFGPGTRLTVT.